This is a list of T cell receptor beta chains from one sample in a study of T-cell memory formation after mild COVID-19. In TCRdb, the 5' RACE reads were re-called with MiXCR into one record per CDR3 protein. The sample carries 65,000 to 100,000 distinct CDR3 sequences, about 13% recorded once. Sample: PBMCs or a T cell subset sorted from them (not recorded which). These receptors were obtained from a man younger than 35 who had mild COVID-19 (a few samples of this study predate the infection). Cell type and time point are not known. The CDR3 runs from the conserved cysteine through the conserved F or W. The D gene is left open where the match is weak. The listing skips clone size in some rows; elsewhere it reads once, few, many or a size class.

v_gene: TRBV11-2; j_gene: TRBJ1-5; abundance: .; d_gene: .; CDR3nt: TGTGCCAGCAGCTTAGGGGCCTATCAGCCCCAGCATTTT; CDR3aa: CASSLGAYQPQHF
v_gene: TRBV29-1; j_gene: TRBJ2-2; abundance: few; d_gene: .; CDR3nt: TGCAGCGTTGAACGGCTAAGCAACACCGGGGAGCTGTTTTTT; CDR3aa: CSVERLSNTGELFF
v_gene: TRBV7-6; j_gene: TRBJ2-7; abundance: few; d_gene: .; CDR3nt: TGTGCCAGCAGCTTCTCCGGGACCCCGAGGGACGAGCAGTACTTC; CDR3aa: CASSFSGTPRDEQYF
v_gene: TRBV6-2/TRBV6-3; j_gene: TRBJ2-1; abundance: .; d_gene: TRBD2; CDR3nt: TGTGCCAGCTACGCCCTCGGGGGGGGGGCCAATGAGCAGTTCTTC; CDR3aa: CASYALGGGANEQFF
v_gene: TRBV4-3; j_gene: TRBJ2-7; abundance: many; d_gene: .; CDR3nt: TGCGCCAGCAGCCAAAGGAGGGAGGACTCCTACGAGCAGTACTTC; CDR3aa: CASSQRREDSYEQYF
v_gene: TRBV4-3; j_gene: TRBJ2-2; abundance: .; d_gene: .; CDR3nt: TGCGCCAGCAGCCAAGGAGAGGGGATAGACCCCGGGGAGCTGTTTTTT; CDR3aa: CASSQGEGIDPGELFF
v_gene: TRBV15; j_gene: TRBJ1-2; abundance: .; d_gene: .; CDR3nt: TGTGCCACCAGGACAGATTATGGCTACACCTTC; CDR3aa: CATRTDYGYTF
v_gene: TRBV13; j_gene: TRBJ2-3; abundance: few; d_gene: .; CDR3nt: TGTGCCAGCAGCTCACCCGGGCGGGTCACAGATACGCAGTATTTT; CDR3aa: CASSSPGRVTDTQYF
v_gene: TRBV27; j_gene: TRBJ2-7; abundance: .; d_gene: .; CDR3nt: TGTGCCAGCAGTTCTGGACTGGGCTACGAGCAGTACTTC; CDR3aa: CASSSGLGYEQYF
v_gene: TRBV5-1; j_gene: TRBJ1-2; abundance: .; d_gene: .; CDR3nt: TGCGCCAGCAGCTTGCGGCTCGACCCTAACTATGGCTACACCTTC; CDR3aa: CASSLRLDPNYGYTF
v_gene: TRBV27; j_gene: TRBJ2-3; abundance: many; d_gene: .; CDR3nt: TGTGCCAGCAGCCTCCAGTTGGGTTTCACAGATACGCAGTATTTT; CDR3aa: CASSLQLGFTDTQYF
v_gene: TRBV9; j_gene: TRBJ2-7; abundance: few; d_gene: TRBD1; CDR3nt: TGTGCCAGCAGCTCAGGGGGAGAGTACGAGCAGTACTTC; CDR3aa: CASSSGGEYEQYF
v_gene: TRBV18; j_gene: TRBJ2-2; abundance: .; d_gene: .; CDR3nt: TGTGCCAGCTCACCACACAGTTTTTGGAGGACAAACTCCACCGGGGAGCTGTTTTTT; CDR3aa: CASSPHSFWRTNSTGELFF
v_gene: TRBV5-1; j_gene: TRBJ1-2; abundance: .; d_gene: .; CDR3nt: TGCGCCAGCAGTCACGGTTACGGCTACACCTTC; CDR3aa: CASSHGYGYTF
v_gene: TRBV4-1; j_gene: TRBJ2-1; abundance: few; d_gene: TRBD2; CDR3nt: TGCGCCAGCAGCCAAGGGCGGGGGGGCGTTGATGAGCAGTTCTTC; CDR3aa: CASSQGRGGVDEQFF
v_gene: TRBV7-2; j_gene: TRBJ2-7; abundance: few; d_gene: TRBD2; CDR3nt: TGTGCCAGCAGCCCCCGAGGCGGGGGGGAAGGCGAGCAGTACTTC; CDR3aa: CASSPRGGGEGEQYF
v_gene: TRBV5-5; j_gene: TRBJ1-5; abundance: many; d_gene: .; CDR3nt: TGTGCCAGCAGCTTGTGGGGAAGCAATCAGCCCCAGCATTTT; CDR3aa: CASSLWGSNQPQHF
v_gene: TRBV4-1; j_gene: TRBJ2-1; abundance: .; d_gene: TRBD2; CDR3nt: TGCGCCAGCAGCCAAGATCGGCTAGCGGGGGGACCCTACAATGAGCAGTTCTTC; CDR3aa: CASSQDRLAGGPYNEQFF
v_gene: TRBV27; j_gene: TRBJ2-1; abundance: .; d_gene: .; CDR3nt: TGTGCCAGCGCCGTAGACTCCTACAATGAGCAGTTCTTC; CDR3aa: CASAVDSYNEQFF
v_gene: TRBV3-1; j_gene: TRBJ2-1; abundance: .; d_gene: .; CDR3nt: TGTGCCAGCAGCCAAGTAGTAATGGCGGGGGCATCCTACAATGAGCAGTTCTTC; CDR3aa: CASSQVVMAGASYNEQFF
v_gene: TRBV7-9; j_gene: TRBJ2-5; abundance: many; d_gene: TRBD1; CDR3nt: TGTGCCAGCAGCTTGAGGGACAGGGACCCGGCCCAGTACTTC; CDR3aa: CASSLRDRDPAQYF
v_gene: TRBV18; j_gene: TRBJ2-1; abundance: .; d_gene: .; CDR3nt: TGTGCCAGCTCACCACTCACAGGGTATGAGGGTGAGCAGTTCTTC; CDR3aa: CASSPLTGYEGEQFF
v_gene: TRBV4-3; j_gene: TRBJ1-2; abundance: many; d_gene: TRBD1; CDR3nt: TGCGCCAGCAGCCAAGATAGGGGCGGGACAGGCTATGGCTACACCTTC; CDR3aa: CASSQDRGGTGYGYTF
v_gene: TRBV7-2; j_gene: TRBJ1-1; abundance: .; d_gene: TRBD1; CDR3nt: TGTGCCAGCAGTCAGGGACAGCTAGGTGGTGAAGCTTTCTTT; CDR3aa: CASSQGQLGGEAFF